One and the same sample provided the 27 T cell receptor beta chains below, sequenced in a study of shared clonotypes between healthy human individuals. The repertoire was sequenced with immunoSEQ multiplex PCR; TCRdb's copy has only in-frame clones and lacks some. This sample has over a million clones, with roughly 96% found just once. Sequencing input: naive CD4+ T cells sorted from blood. Subset specified: CD45RA+ positively selected. These receptors originate from a man in his thirties or forties in good health.

This clone was detected a few times. The V gene is TRBV5-4, the J gene TRBJ1-2, with TRBD1 matching 7 bases. The CDR3 totals 13 residues. Germline trimming cut 4 bases from V and 4 bases from J; bases unmatched to any gene: 4. CDR1 and CDR2 (germline): SGHNT, YYREEE (reference sequence). CDR3 nucleotide sequence: TGTGCCAGCAGCCAACAGGGGTCCTATGGCTACACCTTC. Translating gives CASSQQGSYGYTF.

In regard to this clone: Other DNA sequences within the sample encode an identical CDR3. The CDR3 DNA sequence: TGTGCCAGCCGCCTTACCGACGAGCAGTACTTC. Its protein is CASRLTDEQYF. The rearrangement joins TRBV28 to TRBJ2-7, with D unresolved. CDR1 and CDR2 from the germline V gene are MDHEN and SYDVKM. V was trimmed by 8 bases and J by 5 bases, leaving 10 bases between them. The CDR3 totals 11 residues.

The chain has TRBV7-9 and TRBJ1-1; the D is unclear. Trimming cost V 0 bases and J 1 base, with 18 bases left between them. The CDR3 is made up of 18 amino acids. Germline CDR1 SEHNR, CDR2 FQNEAQ (reference sequence). The CDR3 DNA follows: TGTGCCAGCAGCTTAGCGTGGTCAGGAGGGTTGGGGAACACTGAAGCTTTCTTT. Its translation is CASSLAWSGGLGNTEAFF.

The chain uses TRBV5-4 and TRBJ1-1; possibly TRBD1 for D (6 bases). Germline CDR1 reads SGHNT; CDR2 reads YYREEE (reference sequence). V lost 0 bases and J lost 9, with 15 bases in between. CDR3 size: 14 residues. CDR3 in DNA: TGTGCCAGCAGCTTGGGTCCAGGGGAGATGAAAGCTTTCTTT. Translation: CASSLGPGEMKAFF. The complete variable domain, with remaining parts taken from reference TRBV5-4 and TRBJ1-1, reads ETGVTQSPTHLIKTRGQQVTLRCSSQSGHNTVSWYQQALGQGPQFIFQYYREEENGRGNFPPRFSGLQFPNYSSELNVNALELDDSALYLCASSLGPGEMKAFFGQGTRLTVV.

This clone has only a few counts. V usage is TRBV10-1 and J usage is TRBJ2-2; D might be TRBD2 (5 bases). Germline CDR1 WNHNN, CDR2 SYGVQD (reference sequence). CDR3 length: 14 residues. V lost 4 bases to trimming and J lost 0 bases, with 6 bases between them. In DNA, the CDR3 is TGCGCCAGCAGTGGCGGGTCGAACACCGGGGAGCTGTTTTTT. Translating it yields CASSGGSNTGELFF.

The chain employs TRBV2 and TRBJ2-1; 7 nucleotides match TRBD2. V gave up 2 bases and J gave up 7 bases; unmatched junction bases: 11. The CDR3 is made up of 16 amino acids. CDR1 is SNHLY and CDR2 is FYNNEI in the germline V gene. CDR3 residues: CASSERSAGVLNEQFF. In DNA form, the CDR3 reads TGTGCCAGCAGTGAAAGGTCGGCGGGAGTTTTAAATGAGCAGTTCTTC.

A single count supports this clone. The J gene is TRBJ2-3, the V gene TRBV2; possibly TRBD2 for D (5 bases). The V gene lost 7 bases and the J gene lost 2 bases, with 10 bases spanning the gap. The CDR3 has 13 residues. CDR1 SNHLY and CDR2 FYNNEI come from the germline V gene. This CDR3 reads CASTAGLTDTQYF. The CDR3 DNA is TGTGCCAGCACGGCGGGCCTCACAGATACGCAGTATTTT.

This chain links TRBV9 with TRBJ2-1, with D perhaps matching TRBD2 (6 bases). The V end lost 0 bases, the J end lost 5 bases, and 21 bases lay between the germline ends. Germline CDR1 is SGDLS and CDR2 is YYNGEE. The CDR3 has 18 residues. Here the CDR3 reads CASSVGAGTVGRDNEQFF. The DNA of the CDR3 is TGTGCCAGCAGCGTAGGGGCAGGGACTGTTGGTCGCGACAATGAGCAGTTCTTC.

This clone was seen a single time. The V and J genes are TRBV29-1 and TRBJ2-1; 7 nucleotides line up with TRBD1. Germline lookup yields CDR1 SQVTM and CDR2 ANQGSEA. The CDR3 sequence is 14 residues long. V lost 7 bases and J lost 0; bases outside the gene matches: 6. CDR3 sequence reads: CSADRQGSYNEQFF. In DNA form, the CDR3 reads TGCAGCGCCGACCGACAGGGCTCCTACAATGAGCAGTTCTTC.

J is TRBJ1-5 and V is TRBV19; 9 nucleotides match TRBD1. Germline V CDR1 and CDR2: LNHDA, SQIVND (reference sequence). J lost 9 bases, V lost 0 bases, and 6 bases had no gene match. This CDR3 has 15 residues. The DNA of the CDR3 is TGTGCCAGTAGTATAGACGGACAGGGGCGTGCGCCCCAGCATTTT. Translating it yields CASSIDGQGRAPQHF.

The V call is TRBV25-1, the J call TRBJ1-1, with TRBD1 matching 9 bases. J was trimmed by 4 bases and V by 6 bases; bases with no gene match: 3. CDR1 and CDR2 (germline): MGHDK, SYGVNS. The CDR3 consists of 13 residues. The CDR3 loop is CASRGQGGTEAFF. The CDR3 DNA sequence: TGTGCCAGCAGGGGACAGGGTGGCACTGAAGCTTTCTTT.

CDR3 in amino acids: CASKNGAGPYEQYF. CDR3 sequence (DNA): TGTGCCAGCAAGAACGGGGCGGGCCCCTACGAGCAGTACTTC. The chain carries TRBV28 and TRBJ2-7; D is possibly TRBD1 or TRBD2 (5 bases each). The CDR3 loop spans 14 amino acids. Germline CDR1 MDHEN, CDR2 SYDVKM. V shed 7 bases and J shed 2 bases, with 15 bases lying between them.

About this clone itself: The sample holds other DNA sequences that translate to the same CDR3. The V gene is TRBV11-2, the J gene TRBJ2-3; D is ambiguous. The V end was cut by 3 bases, the J end by 1 base, with 11 bases between. This CDR3 has 15 residues. The germline gives CDR1 SGHAT, CDR2 FQNNGV. CDR3 sequence: CASSFRTSGTDTQYF. For the CDR3, the DNA is TGTGCCAGCAGCTTCCGTACCAGCGGCACAGATACGCAGTATTTT.

The chain is built from TRBV6-5 and TRBJ1-1, with unresolved D. Trimming shortened V by 5 bases and J by 6 bases, and 10 bases separated the two germline ends. Germline CDR1 is MNHEY and CDR2 is SVGAGI. This CDR3 contains 12 residues. DNA for the CDR3: TGTGCCAGCAGTCGACCCGGGGCTGAAGCTTTCTTT. Protein sequence: CASSRPGAEAFF.

The V call is TRBV27, the J call TRBJ1-5; no reliable D call. The CDR3 sequence is 12 residues long. Trimming took off 4 bases at V and 3 bases at J, with 4 bases between the two ends. Germline V gene sequence: CDR1 MNHEY, CDR2 SMNVEV (reference sequence). The CDR3 DNA follows: TGTGCCAGCAGTTCCGTCAATCAGCCCCAGCATTTT. Translating gives CASSSVNQPQHF.

The V call is TRBV10-1, the J call TRBJ2-2; D gene ambiguous. The CDR3 has 16 residues. CDR1 is WNHNN and CDR2 is SYGVQD in the germline V gene (reference sequence). The germline V and J ends were trimmed by 2 bases and 2 bases, with 12 bases remaining between them. CDR3: CASSEAVPPNTGELFF. The CDR3 DNA reads TGCGCCAGCAGTGAGGCGGTCCCCCCTAACACCGGGGAGCTGTTTTTT.

V gene TRBV5-4 combines with J gene TRBJ2-2; 14 nucleotides agree with TRBD2. Germline V gene data show CDR1 as SGHNT and CDR2 as YYREEE (reference sequence). V lost 4 bases to trimming and J lost 7 bases; unmatched junction nucleotides: 12. CDR3 length: 18 residues. CDR3 in DNA: TGTGCCAGCAGCCCCTCCACCGGGACTAGCGGGAGAATCGGGGAGCTGTTTTTT. Protein: CASSPSTGTSGRIGELFF.

The chain uses TRBV5-1 and TRBJ2-7; D remains ambiguous. CDR3 size: 17 residues. Per germline, CDR1 SGHRS and CDR2 YFSETQ. V was trimmed by 0 bases and J by 7 bases, leaving 23 bases between them. The CDR3 DNA sequence: TGCGCCAGCAGCTTGGCCGGGCTTAATGGGCAGTCTGTTGAGCAGTACTTC. Residues: CASSLAGLNGQSVEQYF.

This chain connects TRBV30 to TRBJ1-1; no firm D call. Germline CDR1 reads GTSNPN; CDR2 reads SVGIG (reference sequence). V lost 2 bases, J lost 0 bases, and 10 bases lay in between. This CDR3 is built from 14 residues. The CDR3 DNA reads as TGTGCCTGGAGTATGGGGAAGCTGAACACTGAAGCTTTCTTT. It is translated as CAWSMGKLNTEAFF. Full variable domain (outside the CDR3, taken from reference TRBV30 and TRBJ1-1): SQTIHQWPATLVQPVGSPLSLECTVEGTSNPNLYWYRQAAGRGLQLLFYSVGIGQISSEVPQNLSASRPQDRQFILSSKKLLLSDSGFYLCAWSMGKLNTEAFFGQGTRLTVV.

The V gene is TRBV29-1, the J gene TRBJ2-1, with D hard to call. The V end was cut by 6 bases, the J end by 3 bases, with 15 bases between. Germline V gene data show CDR1 as SQVTM and CDR2 as ANQGSEA. The CDR3 covers 14 residues. The CDR3 DNA sequence: TGCAGCGTGACCGGGTCCGTGGACTACAATGAGCAGTTCTTC. Translating it yields CSVTGSVDYNEQFF.

The chain has TRBV18 and TRBJ2-3, with D uncertain. The germline gives CDR1 KGHSH, CDR2 LQKENI. The CDR3 contains 20 residues. Trimming left V 1 base short and J 0 bases short, with 23 bases between. The DNA for the CDR3 is TGTGCCAGCTCACCACTCGGGCAGCATAGACGTACTCCTAGCACAGATACGCAGTATTTT. Translation: CASSPLGQHRRTPSTDTQYF.

CDR3 loop: CASSLEGTLSQETQYF. CDR3 sequence (DNA): TGTGCCAGCAGCTTAGAGGGGACACTTTCTCAAGAGACCCAGTACTTC. The chain joins TRBV7-9 to TRBJ2-5, with D possibly TRBD1 on 6 matching bases. The ends were cut back, 1 base at V and 2 bases at J, with 14 bases in the middle. The germline V gene encodes CDR1 SEHNR and CDR2 FQNEAQ (reference sequence). CDR3 length equals 16 residues.

This clone showed up just once. V is TRBV5-1 and J is TRBJ2-1, with TRBD1 matching 10 bases. Germline-derived CDR1 and CDR2 are SGHRS and YFSETQ. CDR3 length: 14 amino acids. The trim removed 5 bases at V and 8 bases at J, leaving 7 bases unmatched. CDR3 DNA: TGCGCCAGCAGGAAAACCGGGACAGGGGATGAGCAGTTCTTC. Its translation is CASRKTGTGDEQFF.

The rearrangement uses TRBV18 and TRBJ2-7; TRBD2 agrees at 11 bases. Germline values: CDR1 KGHSH, CDR2 LQKENI. J lost 1 base, V lost 6 bases, and 11 bases had no gene match. CDR3 length: 17 amino acids. The CDR3 region has the DNA TGTGCCAGCTCCCCCCCGGGAGGACTAGCGGGTTCCTACGAGCAGTACTTC. Translation gives CASSPPGGLAGSYEQYF.

V and J are TRBV19 and TRBJ2-3; 9 bases are a match to TRBD1. There are 15 residues in the CDR3. The trim removed 4 bases at V and 1 base at J, leaving 3 bases unmatched. The V gene's germline CDR1 is LNHDA and CDR2 SQIVND (reference sequence). CDR3 residues: CASSRTGARTDTQYF. Written as DNA, the CDR3 is TGTGCCAGTAGTAGGACAGGGGCCCGCACAGATACGCAGTATTTT. Full variable domain (outside the CDR3, taken from reference TRBV19 and TRBJ2-3): DGGITQSPKYLFRKEGQNVTLSCEQNLNHDAMYWYRQDPGQGLRLIYYSQIVNDFQKGDIAEGYSVSREKKESFPLTVTSAQKNPTAFYLCASSRTGARTDTQYFGPGTRLTVL.

This clone has just one count. This chain uses TRBV9 with TRBJ2-5; 11 bases are shared with TRBD2. V lost 3 bases to trimming and J lost 1 base; unmatched junction nucleotides: 14. CDR1 is SGDLS and CDR2 is YYNGEE in the germline V gene. This CDR3 region has 19 residues. DNA for the CDR3: TGTGCCAGCAGCGAGGGACTAGCGGCGCCCCGGAGGGTCCAAGAGACCCAGTACTTC. It is translated as CASSEGLAAPRRVQETQYF.

This clone was detected a few times. This chain connects TRBV5-4 to TRBJ2-7, with D unclear. Looked up from germline, CDR1 is SGHNT and CDR2 is YYREEE (reference sequence). The V end lost 3 bases, the J end lost 7 bases, and 11 bases lay between the germline ends. CDR3 length: 12 amino acids. The CDR3 is CASSWICVEQYF. The CDR3 DNA reads TGTGCCAGCAGCTGGATCTGTGTGGAGCAGTACTTC.